A single sample gave rise to the 26 T cell receptor beta chains below, sequenced in a study of liver allograft versus peripheral blood T cells. Study information: Blood and transplanted-liver T cell receptor repertoires from recipients were compared.

Each CDR3 protein gets one entry after TCRdb re-called the reads with MiXCR. The data show approximately 1,500 distinct CDR3 sequences, with around 11% seen just once and 6.5% to 8% held by the top ten. These receptors were collected from a human patient who had a liver transplant. Some T cells may trace back to the graft donor.

This clonotype was seen at least ten times. The gene calls are TRBV7-2 and TRBJ1-1; D is undetermined. V shed 5 bases and J shed 5 bases, with 12 bases lying between them. Per the germline V gene, CDR1 is SGHTA and CDR2 is FQGNSA. The CDR3 runs to 13 residues. The CDR3 DNA follows: TGTGCCAGCAGCCCAGACTGGGGAACTGAAGCTTTCTTT. Its translation: CASSPDWGTEAFF. The whole variable domain, remainder taken from reference TRBV7-2 and TRBJ1-1, is GAGVSQSPSNKVTEKGKDVELRCDPISGHTALYWYRQSLGQGLEFLIYFQGNSAPDKSGLPSDRFSAERTGGSVSTLTIQRTQQEDSAVYLCASSPDWGTEAFFGQGTRLTVV.

By proportion, this clonotype is large. This chain links TRBV12-3 or TRBV12-4 with TRBJ1-6; 8 bases align to TRBD1. V dropped 5 bases and J dropped 11; count of bases not matched to a gene: 8. The CDR3 extends over 14 amino acids. The CDR3 DNA sequence: TGTGCCAGCAGTCGGACAGGGCGGGACGCACCCCTCCACTTT. Encoded protein: CASSRTGRDAPLHF.

As for this clonotype: This clone may be a read error of a much larger clone one base away. The CDR3 sequence: CASSPDWGTGAFF. The CDR3 coding sequence is TGTGCCAGCAGCCCAGACTGGGGAACTGGAGCTTTCTTT. This chain links TRBV7-2 with TRBJ1-1; D is uncertain. The germline gives CDR1 SGHTA, CDR2 FQGNSA. The CDR3 is made up of 13 amino acids.

This clonotype ranks as medium-sized. CDR3 DNA: TGCAGTGCCCAGGAGGGGGGGGCTGAAGCTTTCTTT. This translates into CSAQEGGAEAFF. The V call is TRBV20-1, the J call TRBJ1-1; D may be TRBD1 (6 bases). Looked up from germline, CDR1 is DFQATT and CDR2 is SNEGSKA (reference sequence). The CDR3 runs 12 residues. Trimming removed 6 bases at V and 6 bases at J, with 14 bases between.

In its sample, this clonotype is medium-sized. The chain employs TRBV24-1 and TRBJ2-5; perhaps TRBD1 as D (6 bases). V lost 2 bases, J lost 5 bases, and 20 bases lay in between. There are 17 residues in the CDR3. Germline CDR1 is KGHDR and CDR2 is SFDVKD. CDR3: CATSDSVPGQPRETQYF. Written as DNA, the CDR3 is TGTGCCACCAGTGATTCGGTCCCGGGACAACCAAGGGAGACCCAGTACTTC.

This clonotype is medium-sized. This chain joins TRBV7-3 and TRBJ2-2; 9 bases line up with TRBD2. CDR1 is SGHTA and CDR2 is FQGTGA in the germline V gene. This CDR3 has 16 residues. With 5 bases clipped from V and 1 base from J, the junction kept 5 bases outside the gene matches. CDR3 in DNA: TGTGCCAGCAGCCTGAATAGCGGGGGGAACACCGGGGAGCTGTTTTTT. This sequence encodes CASSLNSGGNTGELFF.

The chain employs TRBV12-3 or TRBV12-4 and TRBJ2-3; D not resolved. The CDR3 is 12 amino acids. The V gene lost 1 base and the J gene lost 9 bases, with 8 bases spanning the gap. In DNA form, the CDR3 reads TGTGCCAGCAGTTTAGTCCAGCAGACGCAGTATTTT. Residues: CASSLVQQTQYF.

J is TRBJ1-2 and V is TRBV19; 9 positions match TRBD1. The CDR3 has 15 amino acids. Trimming cost V 5 bases and J 8 bases; bases outside gene matches: 12. Germline V gives CDR1 LNHDA, CDR2 SQIVND (reference sequence). The chain's CDR3 is CASSPGQGRRDGYTF. For the CDR3, the DNA is TGTGCCAGTAGTCCTGGACAGGGGCGCAGGGACGGCTACACCTTC.

By share, this clonotype ranks as large. The rearrangement uses TRBV12-3 or TRBV12-4 and TRBJ1-4, with D unclear. The germline V and J ends were trimmed by 8 bases and 4 bases, with 14 bases remaining between them. CDR3 length: 14 amino acids. This CDR3 is CASGFGAGNEKLFF. The CDR3 bases are TGTGCCAGCGGGTTTGGCGCAGGTAATGAAAAACTGTTTTTT.

The rearrangement uses TRBV4-1 and TRBJ1-2; TRBD1 is a possible D gene (6 bases). The V and J ends lost 3 bases and 4 bases respectively, with 27 bases between them. Looked up from germline, CDR1 is MGHRA and CDR2 is YSYEKL. The CDR3 extends over 19 amino acids. The CDR3 spells CASSQGFLGQSKSSYGYTF. CDR3 in DNA: TGCGCCAGCAGCCAGGGGTTTTTAGGACAGTCCAAATCCTCCTATGGCTACACCTTC.

The chain carries TRBV12-3 or TRBV12-4 and TRBJ2-1; maybe TRBD2 (5 bases). V dropped 0 bases and J dropped 3 bases, with 15 bases sitting between them. The CDR3 is made up of 17 amino acids. DNA for the CDR3: TGTGCCAGCAGTTTAGCGGGAGCCCGTGTAAGCTACAATGAGCAGTTCTTC. Protein product: CASSLAGARVSYNEQFF.

This clonotype is labeled medium-sized. The chain carries TRBV5-4 and TRBJ2-1; D gene unclear. This CDR3 contains 13 residues. Germline V gene lookup returns CDR1 SGHNT and CDR2 YYREEE (reference sequence). The V gene lost 1 base and the J gene lost 6 bases, with 8 bases spanning the gap. The CDR3 sequence is CASSLIDGNEQFF. The CDR3 DNA follows: TGTGCCAGCAGCTTGATCGACGGCAATGAGCAGTTCTTC.

By share, this clonotype counts as medium-sized. The V gene is TRBV19, the J gene TRBJ2-7; unclear D gene. The CDR3 extends over 16 amino acids. Trimming pared 3 bases from V and 5 bases from J, leaving 20 bases between. Per the germline V gene, CDR1 is LNHDA and CDR2 is SQIVND (reference sequence). The CDR3 protein is CASSISWGLTGDEQYF. Written as DNA, the CDR3 is TGTGCCAGTAGTATCTCTTGGGGTCTGACTGGGGACGAGCAGTACTTC.

In regard to this clonotype: A read error likely explains this, since a far larger clone differs by one base. The V call is TRBV19, the J call TRBJ1-5, with 11 bases aligning to TRBD1. CDR1 LNHDA and CDR2 SQIVND come from the germline V gene (reference sequence). The CDR3 has 17 amino acids. CDR3 in amino acids: CTSSYGTGGGSNQPQHF. In DNA form, the CDR3 reads TGTACCAGCAGTTACGGGACAGGGGGAGGTAGCAATCAGCCCCAGCATTTT.

This clonotype is categorized as medium-sized. The genes are TRBV29-1 and TRBJ1-1, with D unresolved. CDR3 length: 14 amino acids. Trimming removed 3 bases at V and 11 bases at J, with 22 bases between. CDR1 is SQVTM and CDR2 is ANQGSEA in the germline V gene. Here the CDR3 reads CSVETRRTVRDAFF. As DNA, the CDR3 is TGCAGCGTTGAGACAAGAAGAACAGTTAGGGATGCTTTCTTT.

Judged by abundance, this clonotype is medium-sized. The genes are TRBV6-5 and TRBJ2-1, with a possible D match to TRBD1 (6 bases). With 6 bases removed from V and 8 bases from J, the gap between germline ends came to 14 bases. The germline V gene has CDR1 MNHEY and CDR2 SVGAGI. The CDR3 is 13 amino acids. CDR3: CASRGQGRDEQFF. CDR3 coding DNA: TGTGCCAGCAGGGGGCAGGGGCGCGATGAGCAGTTCTTC.

Sample share makes this clonotype large. The J gene is TRBJ2-7, the V gene TRBV6-5; 10 bases are shared with TRBD1. Germline V gene lookup returns CDR1 MNHEY and CDR2 SVGAGI. The V segment lost 5 bases and the J segment 7 bases; nucleotides outside the gene matches: 11. The CDR3 length is 15 residues. The CDR3: CASSTTGTGAREQYF. The CDR3 DNA sequence: TGTGCCAGCAGTACCACCGGGACAGGGGCGCGGGAGCAGTACTTC.

This clonotype is deemed large. The chain joins TRBV19 to TRBJ2-7; 7 bases align to TRBD1. The germline CDR1 and CDR2 sequences are LNHDA and SQIVND (reference sequence). The V and J ends lost 3 bases and 2 bases, in that order; junction bases with no gene match: 1. The CDR3 length is 13 residues. CDR3 amino acids: CASSMGQTYEQYF. In DNA form, the CDR3 reads TGTGCCAGTAGTATGGGACAGACCTACGAGCAGTACTTC.

This clonotype qualifies as medium-sized (0.01 to 0.1%). The chain joins TRBV20-1 to TRBJ1-4, with a possible D match to TRBD1 (6 bases). Trimming left V 3 bases short and J 11 bases short, with 16 bases between. Germline CDR1 reads DFQATT; CDR2 reads SNEGSKA (reference sequence). This CDR3 has 13 residues. This CDR3 reads CSASQGLGGKLFF. CDR3 sequence (DNA): TGCAGTGCTAGCCAGGGGCTCGGTGGTAAACTGTTTTTT.

This clonotype rates as medium-sized (0.01 to 0.1%). This chain joins TRBV18 and TRBJ2-7; D is perhaps TRBD1 or TRBD2 (6 bases each). V lost 6 bases and J 6 bases, leaving 15 bases between the germline ends. This CDR3 comprises 13 residues. Germline V lookup: CDR1 KGHSH, CDR2 LQKENI. CDR3 residues: CASSGASDFEQYF. The CDR3 DNA reads as TGTGCCAGCTCGGGGGCTAGCGATTTCGAGCAGTACTTC.

In this sample, this clonotype turned up many times. The V call is TRBV2, the J call TRBJ1-2, with D tentatively TRBD1 (5 bases). This CDR3 comprises 15 residues. CDR1 and CDR2 from the germline V gene are SNHLY and FYNNEI. Deletions cut 4 bases from V and 6 bases from J, with 18 bases between. Here the CDR3 DNA reads TGTGCCAGCAGTGTCACCAGGGAAGCGCTCGATGGCTACACCTTC. The encoded protein is CASSVTREALDGYTF.

This clonotype was picked up a small number of times. V gene TRBV3-1 combines with J gene TRBJ2-1, with 11 positions matching TRBD2. Germline loops: CDR1 LGHDT, CDR2 YNNKEL (reference sequence). With V trimmed by 6 bases and J by 5 bases, 0 bases remained unmatched. CDR3 length: 13 amino acids. CDR3 in DNA: TGTGCCAGCAGGACTAGCGGGAACAATGAGCAGTTCTTC. Amino acids: CASRTSGNNEQFF.

This clonotype was found a few times. The chain employs TRBV18 and TRBJ1-1; possibly TRBD1 for D (6 bases). The CDR3 is made up of 16 amino acids. The germline V gene has CDR1 KGHSH and CDR2 LQKENI. Trimming removed 4 bases at V and 0 bases at J, with 15 bases between. Here the CDR3 reads CASSLGIGGMNTEAFF. The CDR3 nucleotides are TGTGCCAGCTCACTCGGGATAGGGGGGATGAACACTGAAGCTTTCTTT.

By share, this clonotype ranks as large. V is TRBV6-1 and J is TRBJ2-7; D is possibly TRBD2 (5 bases). This CDR3 has 16 amino acids. V was shortened by 2 bases and J by 1 base, with 15 bases between the two germline ends. CDR1 is MNHNS and CDR2 is SASEGT in the germline V gene. This CDR3 reads CASSEKRAEGSYEQYF. The CDR3 DNA reads TGTGCCAGCAGTGAAAAGAGGGCAGAAGGGTCCTACGAGCAGTACTTC.

Within the sample, this clonotype is medium-sized. CDR3 residues: CASSPTGGYYNSPLHF. CDR3 coding DNA: TGTGCCAGCAGTCCGACAGGGGGCTACTATAATTCACCCCTCCACTTT. The chain links TRBV5-6 to TRBJ1-6, with TRBD1 identical over 10 bases. Germline CDR1 is SGHDT and CDR2 is YYEEEE. The CDR3 loop spans 16 amino acids. V gave up 5 bases and J gave up 3 bases; unmatched junction bases: 5.

Points on this clonotype: A much larger clone lies one base from this, so it may be a read error. The CDR3 sequence is CASNQDLLAGTQYF. Written as DNA, the CDR3 is TGTGCCAGCAACCAAGATCTTCTAGCGGGGACCCAGTACTTC. The chain employs TRBV14 and TRBJ2-1; TRBD2 agrees at 8 bases. The DNA matches TRBJ2-5 better at its end, which makes the J call doubtful. CDR1 and CDR2 from the germline V gene are SGHDN and FVKESK. The CDR3 covers 14 residues.